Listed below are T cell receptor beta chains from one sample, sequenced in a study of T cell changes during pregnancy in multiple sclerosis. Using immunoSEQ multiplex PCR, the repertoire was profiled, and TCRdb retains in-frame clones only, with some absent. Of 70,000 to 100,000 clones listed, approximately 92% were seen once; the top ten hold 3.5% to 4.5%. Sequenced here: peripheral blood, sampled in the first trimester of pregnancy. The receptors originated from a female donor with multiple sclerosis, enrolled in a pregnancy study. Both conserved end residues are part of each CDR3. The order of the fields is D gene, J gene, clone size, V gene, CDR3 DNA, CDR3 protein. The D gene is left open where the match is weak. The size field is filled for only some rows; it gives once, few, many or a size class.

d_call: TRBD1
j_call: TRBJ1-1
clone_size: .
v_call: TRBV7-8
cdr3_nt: TGTGCCAGCAGCAACGGACAGGGGGTTAATGAAGCTTTCTTT
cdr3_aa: CASSNGQGVNEAFF

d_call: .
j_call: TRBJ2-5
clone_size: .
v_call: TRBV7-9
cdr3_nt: TGTGCCAGCAGCTCGCGGGACCTCCAAGAGACCCAGTACTTC
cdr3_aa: CASSSRDLQETQYF

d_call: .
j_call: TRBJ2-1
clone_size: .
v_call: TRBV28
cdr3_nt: TGTGCCAGCAGTAGCGACAGGGACGGGGGAAGCTCCTACAATGAGCAGTTCTTC
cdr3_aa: CASSSDRDGGSSYNEQFF

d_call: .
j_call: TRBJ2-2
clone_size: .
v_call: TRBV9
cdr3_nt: TGTGCCAGCCGCAAGACAGGGAACACCGGGGAGCTGTTTTTT
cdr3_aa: CASRKTGNTGELFF

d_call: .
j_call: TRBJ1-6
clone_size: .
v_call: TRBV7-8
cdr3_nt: TGTGCCAGCAGCCTCGGGTCTGGCTCCTATAATTCACCCCTCCACTTT
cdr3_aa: CASSLGSGSYNSPLHF

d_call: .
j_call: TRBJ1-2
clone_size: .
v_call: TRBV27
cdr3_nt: TGTGCCAGCAGAAAGGGGTCTAACTATGGCTACACCTTC
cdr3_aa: CASRKGSNYGYTF

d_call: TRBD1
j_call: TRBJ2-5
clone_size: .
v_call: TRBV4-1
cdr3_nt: TGCGCCAGCAGCCACCTGACAGGGCCAGAGACCCAGTACTTC
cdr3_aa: CASSHLTGPETQYF

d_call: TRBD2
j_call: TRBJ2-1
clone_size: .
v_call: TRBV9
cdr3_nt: TGTGCCAGCAGCGTAGCGAGCGGGGGGGGGAGGAATGAGCAGTTCTTC
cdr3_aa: CASSVASGGGRNEQFF

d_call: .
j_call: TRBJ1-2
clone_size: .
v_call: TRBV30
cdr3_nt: TGTGCCTGGAATAGGAACGAGAGGTATGGCTACACCTTC
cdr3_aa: CAWNRNERYGYTF

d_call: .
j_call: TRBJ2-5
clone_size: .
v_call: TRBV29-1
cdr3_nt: TGCAGCGTGACCGAGGTCGAGACCCAGTACTTC
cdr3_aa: CSVTEVETQYF

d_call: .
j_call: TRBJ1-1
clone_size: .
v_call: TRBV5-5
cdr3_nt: TGTGCCAGCAGCTTATTTTGGGGCGATGACACTGAAGCTTTCTTT
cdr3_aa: CASSLFWGDDTEAFF

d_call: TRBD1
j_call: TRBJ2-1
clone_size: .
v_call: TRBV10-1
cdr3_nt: TGCGCCAGCAGTGAGTCAGGAAAGGGGGCAACCTACAATGAGCAGTTCTTC
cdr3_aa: CASSESGKGATYNEQFF

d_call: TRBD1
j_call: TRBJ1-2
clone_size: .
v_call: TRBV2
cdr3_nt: TGTGCCAGCAGTGACTGGACAGGGGGCCGTGGCTACACCTTC
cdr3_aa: CASSDWTGGRGYTF

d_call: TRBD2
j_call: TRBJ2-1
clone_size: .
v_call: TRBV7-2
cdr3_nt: TGTGCCAGCAGCTACCGGGCCGGGACTAGCGGGGGTGGTTTTGAGCAGTTCTTC
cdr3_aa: CASSYRAGTSGGGFEQFF

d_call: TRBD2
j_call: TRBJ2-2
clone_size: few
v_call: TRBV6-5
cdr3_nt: TGTGCCAGCAGTTATGCAGGGAGGGACGGGGAGCTGTTTTTT
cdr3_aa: CASSYAGRDGELFF

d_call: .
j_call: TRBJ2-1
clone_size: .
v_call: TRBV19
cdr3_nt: TGTGCCAGTAGTATAGCCGGGTCTGAGCAGTTCTTC
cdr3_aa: CASSIAGSEQFF

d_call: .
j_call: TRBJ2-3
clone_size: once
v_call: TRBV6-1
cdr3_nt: TGTGCCAGCAGTGAAGGTCTCAGAGGGGATACGCAGTATTTT
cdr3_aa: CASSEGLRGDTQYF

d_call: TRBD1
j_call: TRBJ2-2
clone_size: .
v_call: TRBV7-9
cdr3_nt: TGTGCCAGCAGCCGTTGGACAGGGGGCGCCTTCACGAACACCGGGGAGCTGTTTTTT
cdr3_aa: CASSRWTGGAFTNTGELFF

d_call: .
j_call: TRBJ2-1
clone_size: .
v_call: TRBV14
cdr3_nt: TGTGCCAGCAGGCTGGCGGCGGAAACCAACAATGAGCAGTTCTTC
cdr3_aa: CASRLAAETNNEQFF

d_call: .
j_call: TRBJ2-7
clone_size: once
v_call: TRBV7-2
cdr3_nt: TGTGCCAGCAGCTCCTTCGCCGGAGCGGTCTACGAGCAGTACTTC
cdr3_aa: CASSSFAGAVYEQYF

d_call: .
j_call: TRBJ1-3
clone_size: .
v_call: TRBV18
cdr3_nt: TGTGCCAGCTCACCAAAGAGTTCAGGTTACTCTGGAAACACCATATATTTT
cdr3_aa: CASSPKSSGYSGNTIYF

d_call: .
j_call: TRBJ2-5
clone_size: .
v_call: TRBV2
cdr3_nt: TGTGCCAGCAATGATGGACACGAAGTAGGGACCCAGTACTTC
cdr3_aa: CASNDGHEVGTQYF

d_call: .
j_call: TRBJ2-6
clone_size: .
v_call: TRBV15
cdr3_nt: TGTGCCACCAGCAGGACAGGTCGGGCCAACGTCCTGACTTTC
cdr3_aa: CATSRTGRANVLTF

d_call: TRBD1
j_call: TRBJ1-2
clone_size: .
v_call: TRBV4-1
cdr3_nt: TGCGCCAGCAGCCAAGTCACAGGGGGCGATGGCTACACCTTC
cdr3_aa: CASSQVTGGDGYTF

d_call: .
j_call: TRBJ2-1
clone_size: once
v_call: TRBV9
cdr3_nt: TGTGCCAGCAGCCCTGGGAGGCTCTCCTACAATGAGCAGTTCTTC
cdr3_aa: CASSPGRLSYNEQFF

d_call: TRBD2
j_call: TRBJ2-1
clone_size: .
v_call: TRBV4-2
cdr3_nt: TGTGCCAGCAGCCAAGAAGGGCAGCGGGAAGGCTACAATGAGCAGTTCTTC
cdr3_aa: CASSQEGQREGYNEQFF

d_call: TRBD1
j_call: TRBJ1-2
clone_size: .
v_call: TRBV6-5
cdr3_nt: TGTGCCAGCAAGGGACAGGGGGACTATGGCTACACCTTC
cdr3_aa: CASKGQGDYGYTF

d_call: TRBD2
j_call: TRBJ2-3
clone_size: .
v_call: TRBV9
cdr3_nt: TGTGCCAGCAGCTCCCCAAGCAGGGTGATCGAGCGGGGGGCACTAGATACGCAGTATTTT
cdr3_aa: CASSSPSRVIERGALDTQYF

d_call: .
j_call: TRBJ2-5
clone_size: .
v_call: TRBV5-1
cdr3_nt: TGCGCCAGCAGCTTGGAGGGGAATCGGGCGGAGACCCAGTACTTC
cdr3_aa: CASSLEGNRAETQYF